The clone carrying this TCR beta chain occurred a few times. The antigen is unknown. The germline gives CDR1 ENHRY, CDR2 SYGVKD. The CDR3 covers 13 residues. TCRdb re-called the 5' RACE reads through MiXCR, storing one row per CDR3 protein. This sample has around 1.7 million distinct CDR3 sequences, with roughly 35% found just once. The data belong to a study of identical twins. Study observations and caveats: There was more out-of-frame TCR alpha sharing in monozygotic twins than models estimated. For out-of-frame alpha sequences shared by twins, low generation probability was in excess.

V and J are TRBV10-3 and TRBJ2-7; no clear D gene. The J call may be faulty, since TRBJ2-5 better matches the DNA end. Sequencing was carried out using cord blood. The receptor was isolated from a newborn girl in good health. CDR3 bases: TGTGCCATCAGTGCGGCCGCAAAGGAGACCCAGTACTTC. This sequence encodes CAISAAAKETQYF.